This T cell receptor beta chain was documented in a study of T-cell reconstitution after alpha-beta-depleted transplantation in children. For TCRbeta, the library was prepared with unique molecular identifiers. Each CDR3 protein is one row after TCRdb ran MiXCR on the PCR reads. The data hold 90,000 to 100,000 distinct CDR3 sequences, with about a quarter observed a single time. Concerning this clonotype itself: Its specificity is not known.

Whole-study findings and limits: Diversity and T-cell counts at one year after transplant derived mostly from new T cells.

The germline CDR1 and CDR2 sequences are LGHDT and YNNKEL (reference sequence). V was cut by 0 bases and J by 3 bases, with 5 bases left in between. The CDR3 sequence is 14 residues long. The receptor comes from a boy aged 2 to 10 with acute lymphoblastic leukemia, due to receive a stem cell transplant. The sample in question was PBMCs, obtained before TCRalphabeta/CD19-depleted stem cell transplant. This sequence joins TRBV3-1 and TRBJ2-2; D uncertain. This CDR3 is CASSQESHTGELFF. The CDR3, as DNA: TGTGCCAGCAGCCAAGAGAGCCACACCGGGGAGCTGTTTTTT.